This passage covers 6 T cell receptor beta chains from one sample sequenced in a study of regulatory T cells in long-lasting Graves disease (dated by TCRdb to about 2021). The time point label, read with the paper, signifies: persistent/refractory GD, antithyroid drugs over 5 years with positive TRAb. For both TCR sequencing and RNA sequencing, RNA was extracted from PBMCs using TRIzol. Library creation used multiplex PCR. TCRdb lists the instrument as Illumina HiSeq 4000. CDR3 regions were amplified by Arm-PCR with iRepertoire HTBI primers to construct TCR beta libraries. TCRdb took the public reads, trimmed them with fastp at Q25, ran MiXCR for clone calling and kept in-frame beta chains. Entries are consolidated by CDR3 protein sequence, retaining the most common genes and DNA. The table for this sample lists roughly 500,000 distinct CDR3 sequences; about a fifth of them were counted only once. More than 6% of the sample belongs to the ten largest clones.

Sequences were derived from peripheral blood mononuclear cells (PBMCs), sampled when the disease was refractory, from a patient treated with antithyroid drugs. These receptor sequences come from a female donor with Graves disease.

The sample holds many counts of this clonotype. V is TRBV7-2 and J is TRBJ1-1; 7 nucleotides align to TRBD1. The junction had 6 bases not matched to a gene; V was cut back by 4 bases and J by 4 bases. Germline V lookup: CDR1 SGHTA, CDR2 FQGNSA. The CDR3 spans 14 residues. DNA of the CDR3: TGTGCCAGCAGCTCACAGGGGCCGGGCACTGAAGCTTTCTTT. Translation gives CASSSQGPGTEAFF.

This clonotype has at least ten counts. CDR3 amino acids: CASSPTTGAPGGTEAFF. The CDR3 DNA follows: TGTGCCAGCAGCCCAACGACAGGGGCACCCGGGGGAACTGAAGCTTTCTTT. The gene calls are TRBV7-8 and TRBJ1-1; 8 nucleotides align to TRBD1. Looked up from germline, CDR1 is SGHVS and CDR2 is FQNEAQ. The J segment lost 5 bases and the V segment lost 5 bases, leaving 16 bases of the junction unmatched. The CDR3 has 17 amino acids.

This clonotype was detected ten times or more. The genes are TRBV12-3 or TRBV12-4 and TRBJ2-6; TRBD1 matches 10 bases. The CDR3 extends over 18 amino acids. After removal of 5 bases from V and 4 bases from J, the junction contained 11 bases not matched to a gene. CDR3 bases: TGTGCCAGCAGTAGTCCGGGACAGGGGATTTCCGGGGCCAACGTCCTGACTTTC. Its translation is CASSSPGQGISGANVLTF.

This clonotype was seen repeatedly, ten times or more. This chain's CDR3 is CASSPHWSRGYTF. In DNA, the CDR3 is TGTGCCAGCAGCCCCCATTGGTCTCGTGGCTACACCTTC. This chain connects TRBV12-3 or TRBV12-4 to TRBJ1-2; D unresolved. The CDR3 has 13 amino acids. Trimming cost V 6 bases and J 7 bases, with 15 bases left between them.

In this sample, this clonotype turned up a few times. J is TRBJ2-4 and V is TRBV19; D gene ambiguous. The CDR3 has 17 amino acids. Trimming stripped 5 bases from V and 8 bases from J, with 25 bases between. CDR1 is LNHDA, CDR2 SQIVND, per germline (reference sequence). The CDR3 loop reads CASSPARSPLAGDIQYF. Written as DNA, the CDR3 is TGTGCCAGTAGTCCCGCCCGTTCCCCGTTGGCTGGGGACATTCAGTACTTC.

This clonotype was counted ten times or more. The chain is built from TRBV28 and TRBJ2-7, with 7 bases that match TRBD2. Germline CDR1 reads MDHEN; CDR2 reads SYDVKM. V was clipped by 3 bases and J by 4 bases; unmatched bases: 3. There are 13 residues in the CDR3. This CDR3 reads CASSFRGRYEQYF. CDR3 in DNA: TGTGCCAGCAGTTTCCGCGGGAGATACGAGCAGTACTTC.